The clone carrying this T cell receptor (beta chain) appeared many times. Its antigen is not known. The ends were cut back, 6 bases at V and 1 base at J, with 12 bases in the middle. The germline V gene has CDR1 KGHSH and CDR2 LQKENI. The CDR3 spans 14 residues. 5'RACE primed from the constant segment yielded TCR alpha and TCR beta cDNA libraries bearing sample barcodes and UMIs. TCRdb redid the calling of the 5' RACE reads with MiXCR, one entry per CDR3 protein. The table includes 550,000 to 700,000 distinct CDR3 sequences, roughly a sixth detected once. The sample belongs to a study of T-cell memory formation after mild COVID-19. Study details: TCR clustering was largely donor specific. Notes on the study in general: Contracting CD4+ clones lay largely in CM and EM, with CD8+ ones residing in EMRA. Pre-infection memory contained some responding clones, which suggested that cross-reactive memory had joined.

This TCR was recovered from an adult woman who had mild COVID-19 (a few samples of this study predate the infection). Cell type and time point are not known. Sequencing was carried out using PBMCs or a T cell subset sorted from them (not recorded which). The rearrangement uses TRBV18 and TRBJ1-1, with D unresolved. In nucleotides, the CDR3 is TGTGCCAGCTCCCCCGTGCCCGCGAACACTGAAGCTTTCTTT. Encoded protein: CASSPVPANTEAFF.